The T cell receptor (beta chain) under discussion was sequenced for a study of post-analysis software for immune sequencing data. Findings of the study overall: The five TRBV segments detected at higher frequency in patients than in controls included TRBV5-6, TRBV5-1 and TRBV20-1.

CDR3 length equals 17 residues. V lost 4 bases and J 4 bases, leaving 19 bases between the germline ends. Germline V gives CDR1 KGHDR, CDR2 SFDVKD. TCR beta libraries were prepared from cDNA with unique molecular identifiers. Input of roughly 0.95 to 11 million T cells yielded approximately 500,000 cDNA molecules. TCRdb used MiXCR to reprocess the PCR reads, holding one entry per CDR3 protein. Of about 540,000 distinct CDR3 sequences listed, around a third were seen once; the top ten hold about 5.6%. As concerns this clonotype: Its cognate antigen is unknown.

The J gene is TRBJ1-5, the V gene TRBV24-1, with D unresolved. The material sequenced was blood. This TCR came from a girl aged 2-17 years with multiple sclerosis. The CDR3 sequence is CATSDTLPGMGNQPQHF. CDR3 in DNA: TGTGCCACCAGTGACACACTACCAGGTATGGGGAATCAGCCCCAGCATTTT.